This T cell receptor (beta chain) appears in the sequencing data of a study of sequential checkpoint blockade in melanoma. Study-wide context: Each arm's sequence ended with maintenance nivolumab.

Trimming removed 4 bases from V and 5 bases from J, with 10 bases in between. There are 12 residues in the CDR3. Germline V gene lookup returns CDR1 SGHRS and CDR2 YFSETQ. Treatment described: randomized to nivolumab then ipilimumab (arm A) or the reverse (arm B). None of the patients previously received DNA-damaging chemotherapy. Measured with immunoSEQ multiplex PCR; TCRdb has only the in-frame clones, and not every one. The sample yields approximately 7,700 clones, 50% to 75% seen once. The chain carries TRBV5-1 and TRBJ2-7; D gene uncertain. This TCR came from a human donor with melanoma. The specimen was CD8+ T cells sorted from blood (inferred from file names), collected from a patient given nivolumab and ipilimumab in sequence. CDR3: CASSPYIDEQYF. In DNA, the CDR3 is TGCGCCAGCAGCCCTTATATAGACGAGCAGTACTTC.